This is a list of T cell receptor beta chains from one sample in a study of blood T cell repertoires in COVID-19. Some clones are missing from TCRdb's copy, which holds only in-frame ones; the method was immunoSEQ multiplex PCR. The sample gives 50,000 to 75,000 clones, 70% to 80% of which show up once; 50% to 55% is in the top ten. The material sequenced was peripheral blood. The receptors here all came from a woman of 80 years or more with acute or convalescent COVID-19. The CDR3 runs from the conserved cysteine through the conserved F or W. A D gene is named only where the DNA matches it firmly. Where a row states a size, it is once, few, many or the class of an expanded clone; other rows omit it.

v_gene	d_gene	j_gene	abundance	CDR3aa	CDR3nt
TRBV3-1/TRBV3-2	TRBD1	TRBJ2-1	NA	CASSQRGQGYNEQFF	TGTGCCAGCAGCCAACGGGGACAGGGCTACAATGAGCAGTTCTTC
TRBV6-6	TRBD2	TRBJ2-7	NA	CASRGTILSYEQYF	TGTGCCAGCAGGGGGACTATCCTCTCCTACGAGCAGTACTTC
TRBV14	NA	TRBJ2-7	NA	CASSQRLYEQYF	TGTGCCAGCAGCCAACGACTCTACGAGCAGTACTTC
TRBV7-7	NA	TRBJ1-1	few	CASSFGFGTEAFF	TGTGCTAGCAGCTTCGGTTTCGGCACTGAAGCTTTCTTT
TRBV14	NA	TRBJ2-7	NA	CASSQGTPGGYEQYF	TGTGCCAGCAGCCAAGGGACACCGGGCGGCTACGAGCAGTACTTC
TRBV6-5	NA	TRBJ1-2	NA	CASTGNQGGYGYTF	TGTGCCAGCACTGGAAATCAGGGTGGATATGGCTACACCTTC
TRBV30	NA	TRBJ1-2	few	CAWSVQVGYTF	TGTGCCTGGAGTGTTCAGGTTGGCTACACCTTC
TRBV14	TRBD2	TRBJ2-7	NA	CASSQRAAGGSYEQYF	TGTGCCAGCAGCCAACGGGCAGCGGGAGGGTCCTACGAGCAGTACTTC
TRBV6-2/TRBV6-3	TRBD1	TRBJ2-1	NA	CASSYSIGDRGYNEQFF	TGTGCCAGCAGTTACTCGATCGGGGACAGGGGTTACAATGAGCAGTTCTTC
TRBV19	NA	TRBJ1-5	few	CASSIRWGGDQPQHF	TGTGCCAGTAGTATCCGGTGGGGGGGGGATCAGCCCCAGCATTTT
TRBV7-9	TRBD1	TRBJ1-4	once	CASSLNRGNEKLFF	TGTGCCAGCAGCTTGAACAGGGGGAATGAAAAACTGTTTTTT
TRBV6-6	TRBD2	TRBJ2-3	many	CASSTSGNTQYF	TGTGCCAGCAGCACCAGCGGGAATACGCAGTATTTT
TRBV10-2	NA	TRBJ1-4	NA	CASSVDEKLFF	TGCGCCAGCAGTGTCGATGAAAAACTGTTTTTT
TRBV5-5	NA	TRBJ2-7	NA	CASSLSPYYEQYF	TGTGCCAGCAGCCTGAGTCCGTACTACGAGCAGTACTTC
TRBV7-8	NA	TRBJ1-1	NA	CASSAQTGPTEAFF	TGTGCCAGCAGCGCTCAAACGGGTCCCACTGAAGCTTTCTTT
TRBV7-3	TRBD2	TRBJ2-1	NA	CASSSAGTSGNPEQFF	TGTGCCAGCAGCTCCGCGGGGACTAGCGGGAATCCTGAGCAGTTCTTC
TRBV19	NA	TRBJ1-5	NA	CASSPREGGGQPQHF	TGTGCCAGTAGTCCGCGGGAGGGCGGCGGTCAGCCCCAGCATTTT
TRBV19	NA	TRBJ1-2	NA	CASSIDPVAYGYTF	TGTGCCAGTAGTATAGATCCCGTGGCCTATGGCTACACCTTC
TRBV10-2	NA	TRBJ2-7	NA	CASSEGDSGWSSYEQYF	TGCGCCAGCAGTGAGGGGGATAGCGGTTGGAGCTCCTACGAGCAGTACTTC
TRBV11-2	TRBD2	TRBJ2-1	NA	CASSGRANEQFF	TGTGCCAGTAGCGGGAGGGCCAATGAGCAGTTCTTC
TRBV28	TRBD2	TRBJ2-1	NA	CASSSGIAGVQKNEQFF	TGTGCCAGCAGCTCTGGTATCGCGGGAGTACAGAAGAATGAGCAGTTCTTC
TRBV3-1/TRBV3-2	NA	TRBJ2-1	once	CASSPNPLAYLTYNEQFF	TGTGCCAGCAGCCCCAACCCTTTAGCGTACCTGACCTACAATGAGCAGTTCTTC
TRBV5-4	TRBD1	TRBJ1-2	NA	CASSRDRGDYGYTF	TGTGCCAGCAGCCGGGACAGGGGTGACTATGGCTACACCTTC
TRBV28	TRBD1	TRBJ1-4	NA	CASARTGPGGNEKLFF	TGTGCCAGCGCCAGGACAGGGCCCGGAGGTAATGAAAAACTGTTTTTT
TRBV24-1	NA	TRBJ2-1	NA	CATSDYEGRNEQFF	TGTGCCACCAGTGATTATGAGGGTAGGAATGAGCAGTTCTTC
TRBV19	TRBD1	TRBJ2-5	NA	CAIRHNVQGALETQYF	TGTGCCATACGCCATAATGTACAGGGGGCTTTAGAGACCCAGTACTTC
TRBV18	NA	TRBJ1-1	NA	CASSLTEDTEAFF	TGTGCCAGCTCGTTGACAGAAGACACTGAAGCTTTCTTT
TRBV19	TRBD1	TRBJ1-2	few	CASRTNDRAGAGYTF	TGTGCCAGTCGAACCAACGACAGGGCCGGGGCTGGCTACACCTTC
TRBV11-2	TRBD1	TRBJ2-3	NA	CASSTRQGTQYF	TGTGCCAGCAGCACCAGACAGGGGACGCAGTATTTT
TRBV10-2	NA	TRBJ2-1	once	CASRGSGDNEQFF	TGCGCCAGCAGAGGGAGCGGCGACAATGAGCAGTTCTTC
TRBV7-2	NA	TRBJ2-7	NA	CASAGLIPGQYF	TGTGCCAGCGCCGGCCTCATACCGGGGCAGTACTTC
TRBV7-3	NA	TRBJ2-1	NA	CASSLPGNEQFF	TGTGCCAGCAGCTTACCGGGGAATGAGCAGTTCTTC
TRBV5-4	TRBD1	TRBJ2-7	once	CASSPPGTGTYEQYF	TGTGCCAGCAGCCCGCCCGGGACAGGGACCTACGAGCAGTACTTC
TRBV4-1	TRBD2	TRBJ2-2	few	CASGKSGNLFF	TGCGCCAGCGGTAAAAGCGGGAATCTGTTTTTT
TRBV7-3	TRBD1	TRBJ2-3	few	CASSRQGRTDTQYF	TGTGCCAGCAGCCGACAGGGGAGGACAGATACGCAGTATTTT